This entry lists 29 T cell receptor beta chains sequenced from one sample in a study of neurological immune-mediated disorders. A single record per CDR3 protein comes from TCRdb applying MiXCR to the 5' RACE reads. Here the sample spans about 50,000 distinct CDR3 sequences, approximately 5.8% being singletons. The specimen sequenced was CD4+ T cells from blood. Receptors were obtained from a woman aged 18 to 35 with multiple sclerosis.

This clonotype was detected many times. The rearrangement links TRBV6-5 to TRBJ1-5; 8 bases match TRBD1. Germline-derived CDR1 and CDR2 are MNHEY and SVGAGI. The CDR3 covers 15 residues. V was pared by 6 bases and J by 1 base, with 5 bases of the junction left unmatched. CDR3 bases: TGTGCCAGCAGCAACCGACAGGGGAGCAATCAGCCCCAGCATTTT. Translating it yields CASSNRQGSNQPQHF.

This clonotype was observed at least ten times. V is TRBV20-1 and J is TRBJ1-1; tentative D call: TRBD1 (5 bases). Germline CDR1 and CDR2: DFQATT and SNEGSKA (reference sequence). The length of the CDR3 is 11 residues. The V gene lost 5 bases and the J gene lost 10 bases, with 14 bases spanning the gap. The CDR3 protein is CSAGAPLRAFF. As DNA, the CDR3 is TGCAGTGCTGGGGCCCCCTTGCGAGCTTTCTTT.

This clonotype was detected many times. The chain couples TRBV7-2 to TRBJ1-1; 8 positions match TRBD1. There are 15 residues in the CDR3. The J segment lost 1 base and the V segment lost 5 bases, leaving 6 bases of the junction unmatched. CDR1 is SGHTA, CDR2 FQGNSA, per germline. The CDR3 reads CASSPWGTGNTEAFF. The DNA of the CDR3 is TGTGCCAGCAGCCCCTGGGGGACAGGGAACACTGAAGCTTTCTTT.

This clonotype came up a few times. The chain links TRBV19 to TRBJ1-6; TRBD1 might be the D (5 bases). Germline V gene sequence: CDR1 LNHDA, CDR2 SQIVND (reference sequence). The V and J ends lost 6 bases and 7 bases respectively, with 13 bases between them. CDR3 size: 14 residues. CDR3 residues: CASRPGTANSPLHF. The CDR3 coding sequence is TGTGCCAGTAGACCCGGGACGGCAAATTCACCCCTCCACTTT.

CDR3 bases: TGTGCCAGCTCACCCCGACAGGGAGGCACAGATACGCAGTATTTT. Residues: CASSPRQGGTDTQYF. The V call is TRBV18, the J call TRBJ2-3, with 7 bases identical to TRBD1. The CDR3 length is 15 residues. Germline V gene data show CDR1 as KGHSH and CDR2 as LQKENI. The trim removed 3 bases at V and 1 base at J, leaving 4 bases unmatched.

CDR3 DNA sequence: TGTGCCAGTAGCGACAGGGGAGGCACAGATACGCAGTATTTT. This encodes CASSDRGGTDTQYF. The chain recombines TRBV19 with TRBJ2-3; the match to TRBD1 covers 8 bases. The CDR3 runs to 14 residues. Germline CDR1 reads LNHDA; CDR2 reads SQIVND (reference sequence). J was trimmed by 1 base and V by 6 bases; bases with no gene match: 3.

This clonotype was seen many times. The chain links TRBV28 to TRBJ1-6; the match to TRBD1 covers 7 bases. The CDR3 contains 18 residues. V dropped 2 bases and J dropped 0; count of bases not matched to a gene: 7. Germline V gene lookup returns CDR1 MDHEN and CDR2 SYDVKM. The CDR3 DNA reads TGTGCCAGCAGTTTACGCGGGACAGCAGCCTCCTATAATTCACCCCTCCACTTT. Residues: CASSLRGTAASYNSPLHF.

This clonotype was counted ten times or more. The chain's CDR3 is CASRTTGGPTEAFF. Written as DNA, the CDR3 is TGTGCCAGCAGAACGACCGGGGGGCCTACTGAAGCTTTCTTT. This chain links TRBV7-9 with TRBJ1-1; the D gene is possibly TRBD1 (6 bases). Trimming removed 6 bases from V and 5 bases from J, with 16 bases in between. The germline CDR1 and CDR2 sequences are SEHNR and FQNEAQ (reference sequence). The CDR3 contains 14 residues.

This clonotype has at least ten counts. DNA for the CDR3: TGTGCCAGCAGTACCGATGGTTTTACGCAGTATTTT. It specifies CASSTDGFTQYF. The chain uses TRBV6-5 and TRBJ2-3; D not resolved. The V end lost 5 bases, the J end lost 8 bases, and 11 bases lay between the germline ends. The CDR3 extends over 12 amino acids. From germline, CDR1 is MNHEY and CDR2 SVGAGI.

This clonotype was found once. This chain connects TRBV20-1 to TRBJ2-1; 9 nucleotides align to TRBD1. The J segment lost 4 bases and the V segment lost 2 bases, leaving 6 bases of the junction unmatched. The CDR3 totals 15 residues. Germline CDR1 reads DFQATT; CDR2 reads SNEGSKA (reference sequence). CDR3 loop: CSARSGTGMYNEQFF. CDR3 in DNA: TGCAGTGCTAGATCAGGGACAGGGATGTACAATGAGCAGTTCTTC.

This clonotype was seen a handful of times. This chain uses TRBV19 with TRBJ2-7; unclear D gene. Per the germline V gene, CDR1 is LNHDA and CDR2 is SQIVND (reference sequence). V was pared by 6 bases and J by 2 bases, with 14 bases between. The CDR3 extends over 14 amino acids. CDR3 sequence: CASRQSHETYEQYV. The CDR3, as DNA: TGTGCCAGTAGACAGAGTCATGAAACCTACGAGCAGTACGTC.

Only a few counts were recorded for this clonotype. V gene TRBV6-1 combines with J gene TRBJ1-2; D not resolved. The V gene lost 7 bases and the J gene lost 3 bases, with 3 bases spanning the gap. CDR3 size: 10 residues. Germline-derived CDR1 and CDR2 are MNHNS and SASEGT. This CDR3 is CASKDYGYTF. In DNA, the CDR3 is TGTGCCAGCAAAGACTATGGCTACACCTTC.

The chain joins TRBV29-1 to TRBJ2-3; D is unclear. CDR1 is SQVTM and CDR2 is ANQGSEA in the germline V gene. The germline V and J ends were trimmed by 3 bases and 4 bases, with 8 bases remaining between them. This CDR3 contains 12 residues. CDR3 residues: CSVESFPDTQYF. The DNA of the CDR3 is TGCAGCGTTGAGTCTTTTCCAGATACGCAGTATTTT.

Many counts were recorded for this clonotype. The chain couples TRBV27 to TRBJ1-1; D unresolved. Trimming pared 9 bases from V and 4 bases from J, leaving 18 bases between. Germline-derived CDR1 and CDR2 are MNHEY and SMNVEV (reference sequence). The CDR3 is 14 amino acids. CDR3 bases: TGTGCCAGTCGAGAACAAACATCGGGCACTGAAGCTTTCTTT. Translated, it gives CASREQTSGTEAFF.

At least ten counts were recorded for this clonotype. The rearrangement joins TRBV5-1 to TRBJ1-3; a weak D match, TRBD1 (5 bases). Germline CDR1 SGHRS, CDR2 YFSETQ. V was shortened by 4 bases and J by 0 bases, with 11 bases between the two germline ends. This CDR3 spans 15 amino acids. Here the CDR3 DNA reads TGCGCCAGCAGCCAGGGAAGGGGCTCTGGAAACACCATATATTTT. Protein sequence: CASSQGRGSGNTIYF.

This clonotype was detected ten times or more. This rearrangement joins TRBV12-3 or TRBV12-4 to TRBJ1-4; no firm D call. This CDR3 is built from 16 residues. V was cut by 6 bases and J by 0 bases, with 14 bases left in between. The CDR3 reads CASSLTVLATNEKLFF. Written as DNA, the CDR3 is TGTGCCAGCAGCCTCACAGTCCTAGCAACTAATGAAAAACTGTTTTTT.

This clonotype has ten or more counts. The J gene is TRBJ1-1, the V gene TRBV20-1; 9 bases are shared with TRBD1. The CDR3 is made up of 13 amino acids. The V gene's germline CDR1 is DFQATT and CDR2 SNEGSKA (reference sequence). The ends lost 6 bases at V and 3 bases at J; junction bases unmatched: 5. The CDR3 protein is CSARDREDTEAFF. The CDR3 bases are TGCAGTGCACGGGACAGGGAGGACACTGAAGCTTTCTTT.

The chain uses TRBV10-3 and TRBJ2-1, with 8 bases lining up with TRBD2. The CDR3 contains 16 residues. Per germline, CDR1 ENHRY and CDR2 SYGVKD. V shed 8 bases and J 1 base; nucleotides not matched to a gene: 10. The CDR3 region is CAIFPGSGTSYNEQFF. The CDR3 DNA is TGTGCCATCTTCCCCGGTAGCGGGACATCCTACAATGAGCAGTTCTTC.

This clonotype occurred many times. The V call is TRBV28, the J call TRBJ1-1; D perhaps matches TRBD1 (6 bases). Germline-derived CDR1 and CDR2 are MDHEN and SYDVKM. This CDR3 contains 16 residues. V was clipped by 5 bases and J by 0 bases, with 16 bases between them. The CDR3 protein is CASSTTGKPMNTEAFF. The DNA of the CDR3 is TGTGCCAGCAGTACTACAGGGAAGCCAATGAACACTGAAGCTTTCTTT.

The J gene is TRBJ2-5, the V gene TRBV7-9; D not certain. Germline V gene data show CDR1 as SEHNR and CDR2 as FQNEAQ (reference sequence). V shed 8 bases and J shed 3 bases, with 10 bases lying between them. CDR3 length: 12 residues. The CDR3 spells CASCRLEETQYF. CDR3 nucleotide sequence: TGTGCCAGCTGCAGACTCGAAGAGACCCAGTACTTC.

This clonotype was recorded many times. The CDR3 is CASSLPGATGVNSPLHF. The CDR3 DNA is TGTGCCAGCAGTTTACCCGGGGCCACGGGGGTTAATTCACCCCTCCACTTT. This chain links TRBV28 with TRBJ1-6; tentatively, D is TRBD1 (5 bases). CDR1 is MDHEN, CDR2 SYDVKM, per germline. This CDR3 is 17 amino acids long. The germline V and J ends were trimmed by 2 bases and 6 bases, with 17 bases remaining between them. Looking up the rest from reference TRBV28 and TRBJ1-6 gives the full variable domain: DVKVTQSSRYLVKRTGEKVFLECVQDMDHENMFWYRQDPGLGLRLIYFSYDVKMKEKGDIPEGYSVSREKKERFSLILESASTNQTSMYLCASSLPGATGVNSPLHFGNGTRLTVT.

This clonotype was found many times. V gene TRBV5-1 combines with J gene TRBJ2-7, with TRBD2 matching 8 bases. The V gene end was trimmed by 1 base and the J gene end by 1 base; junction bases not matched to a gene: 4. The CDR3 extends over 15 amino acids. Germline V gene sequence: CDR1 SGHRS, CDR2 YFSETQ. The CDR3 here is CASSLLAGSSYEQYV. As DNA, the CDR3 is TGCGCCAGCAGCTTGTTAGCGGGAAGTTCCTACGAGCAGTACGTC.

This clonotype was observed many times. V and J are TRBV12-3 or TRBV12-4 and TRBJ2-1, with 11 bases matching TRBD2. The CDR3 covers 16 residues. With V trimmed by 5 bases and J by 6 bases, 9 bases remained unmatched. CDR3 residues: CASSARSSGGVNEQFF. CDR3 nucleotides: TGTGCCAGCAGTGCCCGGAGTAGCGGGGGGGTCAATGAGCAGTTCTTC.

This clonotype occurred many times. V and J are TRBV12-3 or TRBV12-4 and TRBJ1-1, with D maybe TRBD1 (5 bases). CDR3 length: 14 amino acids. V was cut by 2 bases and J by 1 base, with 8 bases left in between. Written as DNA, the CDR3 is TGTGCCAGCAGTTTAACAGGAGGGAACACTGAAGCTTTCTTT. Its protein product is CASSLTGGNTEAFF.

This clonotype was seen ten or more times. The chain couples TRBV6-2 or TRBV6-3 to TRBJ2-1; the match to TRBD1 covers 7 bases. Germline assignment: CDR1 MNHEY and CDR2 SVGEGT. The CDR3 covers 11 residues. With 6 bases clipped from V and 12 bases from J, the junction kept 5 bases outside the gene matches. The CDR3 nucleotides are TGTGCCAGCAGCACAGACAGGGCGCAGTTCTTC. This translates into CASSTDRAQFF.

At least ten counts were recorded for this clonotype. The CDR3, as DNA: TGCGCCAGCAGCAGAACAGGAGACTCCACTGAAGCTTTCTTT. Protein sequence: CASSRTGDSTEAFF. The chain combines TRBV5-1 with TRBJ1-1, with D tentatively TRBD1 (5 bases). This CDR3 has 14 residues. CDR1 and CDR2 from the germline V gene are SGHRS and YFSETQ. V shed 4 bases and J shed 4 bases, with 14 bases lying between them.

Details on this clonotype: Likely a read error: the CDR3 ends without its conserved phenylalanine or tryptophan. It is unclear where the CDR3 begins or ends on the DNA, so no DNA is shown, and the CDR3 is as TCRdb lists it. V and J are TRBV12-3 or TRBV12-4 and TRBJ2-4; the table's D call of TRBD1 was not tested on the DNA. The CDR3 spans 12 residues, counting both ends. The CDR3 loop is CASSHPTGSGVC.

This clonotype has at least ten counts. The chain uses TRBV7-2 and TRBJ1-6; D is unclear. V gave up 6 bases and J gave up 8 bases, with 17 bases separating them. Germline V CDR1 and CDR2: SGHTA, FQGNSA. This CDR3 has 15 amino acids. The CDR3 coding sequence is TGTGCCAGCAGGGAGACGGGAGACGTATATTCACCCCTCCACTTT. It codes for CASRETGDVYSPLHF.

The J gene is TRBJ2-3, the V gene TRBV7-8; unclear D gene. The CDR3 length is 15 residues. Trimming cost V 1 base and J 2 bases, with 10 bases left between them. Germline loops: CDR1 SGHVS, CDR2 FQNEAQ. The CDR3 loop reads CASSLGRQITDTQYF. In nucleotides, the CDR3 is TGTGCCAGCAGCTTAGGTCGGCAGATCACAGATACGCAGTATTTT.